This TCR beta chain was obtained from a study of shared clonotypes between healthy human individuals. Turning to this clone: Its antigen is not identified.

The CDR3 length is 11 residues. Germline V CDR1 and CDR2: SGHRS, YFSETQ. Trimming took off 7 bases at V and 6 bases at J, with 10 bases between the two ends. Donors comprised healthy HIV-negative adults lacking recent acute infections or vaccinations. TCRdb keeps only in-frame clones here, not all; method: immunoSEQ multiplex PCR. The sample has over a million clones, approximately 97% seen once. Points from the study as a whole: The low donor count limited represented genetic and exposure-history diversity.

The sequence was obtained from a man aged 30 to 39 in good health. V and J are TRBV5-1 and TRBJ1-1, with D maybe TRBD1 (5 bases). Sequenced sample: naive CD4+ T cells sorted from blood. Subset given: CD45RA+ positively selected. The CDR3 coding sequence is TGCGCCAGCGGGGACCGCTCTGAAGCTTTCTTT. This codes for CASGDRSEAFF.